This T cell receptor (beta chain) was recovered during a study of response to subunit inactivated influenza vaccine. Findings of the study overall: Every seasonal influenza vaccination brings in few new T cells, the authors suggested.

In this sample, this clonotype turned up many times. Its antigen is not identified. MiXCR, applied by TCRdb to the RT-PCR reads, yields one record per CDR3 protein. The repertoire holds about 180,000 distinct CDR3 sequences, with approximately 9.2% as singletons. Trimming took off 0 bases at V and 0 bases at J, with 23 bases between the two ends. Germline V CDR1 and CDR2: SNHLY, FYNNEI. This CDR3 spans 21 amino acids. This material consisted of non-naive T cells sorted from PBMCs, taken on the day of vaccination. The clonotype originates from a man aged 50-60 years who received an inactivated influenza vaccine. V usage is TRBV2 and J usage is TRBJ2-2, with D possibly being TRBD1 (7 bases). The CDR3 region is CASSEALRWQGGHANTGELFF. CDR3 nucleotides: TGTGCCAGCAGTGAAGCGCTTCGGTGGCAGGGGGGCCACGCGAACACCGGGGAGCTGTTTTTT.